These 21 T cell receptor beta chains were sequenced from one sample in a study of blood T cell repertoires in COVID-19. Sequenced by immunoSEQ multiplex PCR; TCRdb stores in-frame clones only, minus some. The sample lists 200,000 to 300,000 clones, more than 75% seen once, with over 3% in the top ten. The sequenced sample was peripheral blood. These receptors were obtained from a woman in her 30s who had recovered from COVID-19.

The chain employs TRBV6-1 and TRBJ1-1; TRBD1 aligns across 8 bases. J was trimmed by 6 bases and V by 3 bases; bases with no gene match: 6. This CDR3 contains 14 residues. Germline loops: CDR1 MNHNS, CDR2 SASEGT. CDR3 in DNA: TGTGCCAGCAGTGACAGGACAGGGTACGCTGAAGCTTTCTTT. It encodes CASSDRTGYAEAFF.

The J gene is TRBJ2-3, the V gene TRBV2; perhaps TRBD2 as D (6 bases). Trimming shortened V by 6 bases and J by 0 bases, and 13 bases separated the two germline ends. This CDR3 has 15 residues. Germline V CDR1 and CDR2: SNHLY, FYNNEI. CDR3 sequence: CASRRTTQSTDTQYF. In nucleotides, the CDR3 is TGTGCCAGCAGGCGGACTACTCAAAGCACAGATACGCAGTATTTT.

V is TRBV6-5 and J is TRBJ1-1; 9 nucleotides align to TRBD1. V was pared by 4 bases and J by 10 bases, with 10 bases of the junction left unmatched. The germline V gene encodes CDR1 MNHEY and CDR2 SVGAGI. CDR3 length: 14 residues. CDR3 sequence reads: CASSLQGAGGGAFF. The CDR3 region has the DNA TGTGCCAGCAGTTTACAGGGGGCAGGGGGAGGAGCTTTCTTT.

CDR3 in amino acids: CGIEGVGGYGYTF. The CDR3 DNA sequence: TGCGGCATAGAGGGGGTAGGCGGCTATGGCTACACCTTC. The genes are TRBV29-1 and TRBJ1-2; D may be TRBD1 (6 bases). The CDR3 runs 13 residues. The germline V gene encodes CDR1 SQVTM and CDR2 ANQGSEA.

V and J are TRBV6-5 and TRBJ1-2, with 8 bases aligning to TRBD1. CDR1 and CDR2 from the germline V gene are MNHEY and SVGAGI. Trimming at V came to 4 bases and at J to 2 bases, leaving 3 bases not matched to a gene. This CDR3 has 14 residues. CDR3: CASSFGQGNYGYTF. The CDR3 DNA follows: TGTGCCAGCAGTTTCGGACAGGGCAACTATGGCTACACCTTC.

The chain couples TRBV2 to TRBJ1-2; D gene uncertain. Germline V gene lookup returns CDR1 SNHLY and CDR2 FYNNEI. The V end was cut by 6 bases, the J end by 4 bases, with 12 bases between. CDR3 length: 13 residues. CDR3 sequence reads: CASRVDTSYGYTF. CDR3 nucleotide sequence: TGTGCCAGCAGGGTCGATACTTCCTATGGCTACACCTTC.

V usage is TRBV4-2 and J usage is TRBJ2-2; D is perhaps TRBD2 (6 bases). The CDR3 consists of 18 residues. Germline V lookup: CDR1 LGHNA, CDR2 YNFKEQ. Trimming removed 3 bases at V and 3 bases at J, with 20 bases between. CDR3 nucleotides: TGTGCCAGCAGCCAGGCGGTGAGTGTTAGCGGAGACACCGGGGAGCTGTTTTTT. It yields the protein CASSQAVSVSGDTGELFF.

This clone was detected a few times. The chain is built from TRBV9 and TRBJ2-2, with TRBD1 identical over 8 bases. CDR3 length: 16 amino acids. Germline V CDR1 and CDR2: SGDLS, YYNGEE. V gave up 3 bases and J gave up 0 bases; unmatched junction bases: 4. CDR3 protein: CASSAEGQANTGELFF. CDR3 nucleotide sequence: TGTGCCAGCAGCGCCGAGGGACAGGCGAACACCGGGGAGCTGTTTTTT.

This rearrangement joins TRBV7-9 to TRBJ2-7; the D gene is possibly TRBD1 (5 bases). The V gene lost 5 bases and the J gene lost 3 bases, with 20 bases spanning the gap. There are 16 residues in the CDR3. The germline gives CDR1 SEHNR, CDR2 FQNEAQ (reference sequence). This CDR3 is CASSGPRQGTFYEQYF. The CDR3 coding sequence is TGTGCCAGCAGCGGACCAAGGCAGGGCACGTTCTACGAGCAGTACTTC.

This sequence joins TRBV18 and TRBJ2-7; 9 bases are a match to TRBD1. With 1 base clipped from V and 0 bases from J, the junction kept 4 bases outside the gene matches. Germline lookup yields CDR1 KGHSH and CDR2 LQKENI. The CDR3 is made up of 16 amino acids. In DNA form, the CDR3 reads TGTGCCAGCTCACCACTCTCACAGGGGGCCTCCTACGAGCAGTACTTC. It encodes CASSPLSQGASYEQYF.

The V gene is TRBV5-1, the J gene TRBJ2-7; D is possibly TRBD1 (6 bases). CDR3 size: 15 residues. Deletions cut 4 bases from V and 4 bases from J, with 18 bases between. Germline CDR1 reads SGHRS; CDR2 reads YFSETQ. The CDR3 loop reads CASSNTGQVQYEQYF. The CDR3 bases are TGCGCCAGCAGCAACACAGGGCAGGTCCAGTACGAGCAGTACTTC.

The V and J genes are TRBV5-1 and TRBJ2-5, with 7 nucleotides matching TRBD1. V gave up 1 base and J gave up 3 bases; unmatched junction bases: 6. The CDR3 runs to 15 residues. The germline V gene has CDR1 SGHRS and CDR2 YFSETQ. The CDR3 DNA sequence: TGCGCCAGCAGCTTGCGAACAGGGGACAAAGAGACCCAGTACTTC. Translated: CASSLRTGDKETQYF.

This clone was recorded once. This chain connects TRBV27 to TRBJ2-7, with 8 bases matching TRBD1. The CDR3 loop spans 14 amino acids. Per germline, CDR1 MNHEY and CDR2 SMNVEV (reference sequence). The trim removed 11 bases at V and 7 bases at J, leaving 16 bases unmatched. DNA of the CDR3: TGTGCCCTCCCCCCTGACCAGGGGGCTGGGGAGCAGTACTTC. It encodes CALPPDQGAGEQYF.

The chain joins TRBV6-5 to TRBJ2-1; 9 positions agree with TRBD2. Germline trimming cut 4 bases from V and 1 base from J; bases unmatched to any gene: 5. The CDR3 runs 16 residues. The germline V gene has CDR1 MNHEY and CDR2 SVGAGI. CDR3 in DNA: TGTGCCAGCAGTTTCGTGACTAGCGGATCCTACAATGAGCAGTTCTTC. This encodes CASSFVTSGSYNEQFF.

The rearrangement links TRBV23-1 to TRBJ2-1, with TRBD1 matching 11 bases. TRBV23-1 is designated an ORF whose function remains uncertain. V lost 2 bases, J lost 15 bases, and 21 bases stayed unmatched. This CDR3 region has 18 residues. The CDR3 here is CASSQTPGQGAWGLESFF. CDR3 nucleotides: TGCGCCAGCAGTCAAACACCCGGACAGGGGGCTTGGGGTTTGGAGTCGTTCTTC.

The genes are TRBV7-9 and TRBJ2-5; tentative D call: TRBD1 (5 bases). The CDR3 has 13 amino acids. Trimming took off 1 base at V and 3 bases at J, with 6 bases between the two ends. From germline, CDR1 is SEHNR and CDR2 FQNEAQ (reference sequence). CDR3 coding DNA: TGTGCCAGCAGCTTAGGACAGAAAGAGACCCAGTACTTC. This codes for CASSLGQKETQYF.

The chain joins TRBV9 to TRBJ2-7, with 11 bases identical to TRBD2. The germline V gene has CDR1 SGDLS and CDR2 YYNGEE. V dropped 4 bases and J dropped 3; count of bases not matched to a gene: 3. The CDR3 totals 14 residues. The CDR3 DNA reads TGTGCCAGCAGCCTAGGGACTAGCGGCTACGAGCAGTACTTC. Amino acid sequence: CASSLGTSGYEQYF.

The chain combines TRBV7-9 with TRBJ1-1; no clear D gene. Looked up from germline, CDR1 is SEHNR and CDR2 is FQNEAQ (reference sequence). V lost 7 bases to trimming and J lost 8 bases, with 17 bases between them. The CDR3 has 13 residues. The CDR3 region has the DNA TGTGCCAGCACCCACCCGCCTCACTTCGAAGCTTTCTTT. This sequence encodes CASTHPPHFEAFF. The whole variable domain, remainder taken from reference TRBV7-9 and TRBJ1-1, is DTGVSQNPRHKITKRGQNVTFRCDPISEHNRLYWYRQTLGQGPEFLTYFQNEAQLEKSRLLSDRFSAERPKGSFSTLEIQRTEQGDSAMYLCASTHPPHFEAFFGQGTRLTVV.

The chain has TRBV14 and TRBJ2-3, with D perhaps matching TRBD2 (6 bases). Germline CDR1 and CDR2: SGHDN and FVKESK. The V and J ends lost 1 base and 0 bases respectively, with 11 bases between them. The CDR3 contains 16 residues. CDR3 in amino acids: CASSQGGTTSTDTQYF. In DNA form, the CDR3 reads TGTGCCAGCAGCCAAGGCGGGACCACTAGCACAGATACGCAGTATTTT.

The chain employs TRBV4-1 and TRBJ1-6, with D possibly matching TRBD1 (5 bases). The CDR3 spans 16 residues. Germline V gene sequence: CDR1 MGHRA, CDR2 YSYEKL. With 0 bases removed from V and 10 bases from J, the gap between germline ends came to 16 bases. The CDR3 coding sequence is TGCGCCAGCAGCCAAGAAGAGCAGGGTGCTTGGTCACCCCTCCACTTT. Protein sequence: CASSQEEQGAWSPLHF.

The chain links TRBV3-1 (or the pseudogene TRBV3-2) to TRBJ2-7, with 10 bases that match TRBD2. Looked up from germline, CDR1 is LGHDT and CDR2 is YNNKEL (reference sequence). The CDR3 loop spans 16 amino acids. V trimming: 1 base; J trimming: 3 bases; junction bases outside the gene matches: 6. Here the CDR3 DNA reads TGTGCCAGCAGCCAAGGGGCTAGCGGGGGTAGCTACGAGCAGTACTTC. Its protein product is CASSQGASGGSYEQYF.